The 18 T cell receptor beta chains below come from one sample, sequenced in a study of blood T cells in healthy people across ages. Alongside a J-beta primer mix, a sample-barcoded 5' primer served in a second PCR lasting roughly 7 to 11 cycles. From the 5' RACE reads, TCRdb called clonotypes with MiXCR, one entry per CDR3 protein. Of 1.5 million to 2 million distinct CDR3 sequences in the sample, about 28% were seen once. The sequenced material came from blood. The receptors derive from a woman aged 30 to 39 in good health.

The sample holds a few counts of this clonotype. V and J are TRBV4-3 and TRBJ2-1, with 8 bases that match TRBD2. V lost 3 bases, J lost 2 bases, and 6 bases stayed unmatched. The CDR3 is 16 amino acids. CDR1 is LGHNA and CDR2 is YSLEER in the germline V gene. The CDR3 DNA follows: TGCGCCAGCAGCCAGGACTATAGCGGGACCTACAATGAGCAGTTCTTC. Protein sequence: CASSQDYSGTYNEQFF.

As concerns this clonotype: A much larger clone sits a single nucleotide away, making a read error possible. The DNA for the CDR3 is TGCAGTGCTGGACTAGCGGGAGGACACCTATACAATGAGCAGTTCTTC. Translated, it gives CSAGLAGGHLYNEQFF. The gene calls are TRBV20-1 and TRBJ2-1; TRBD2 agrees at 14 bases. The CDR3 loop spans 16 amino acids. The V gene end was trimmed by 5 bases and the J gene end by 4 bases; junction bases not matched to a gene: 7. CDR1 is DFQATT, CDR2 SNEGSKA, per germline (reference sequence).

This clonotype was observed at least ten times. The chain carries TRBV5-1 and TRBJ2-1, with 9 bases lining up with TRBD2. The trim removed 5 bases at V and 1 base at J, leaving 4 bases unmatched. The CDR3 sequence is 15 residues long. Germline CDR1 reads SGHRS; CDR2 reads YFSETQ. CDR3 protein: CASRSSGASYNEQFF. DNA for the CDR3: TGCGCCAGCAGATCTAGCGGGGCTTCCTACAATGAGCAGTTCTTC.

On this clonotype: This may stem from a read error, because a much larger clone lies one nucleotide away. The genes are TRBV5-1 and TRBJ2-3; D not certain. This CDR3 contains 14 residues. The germline V gene encodes CDR1 SGHRS and CDR2 YFSETQ. CDR3: CASSLGQKTDAQYF. In nucleotides, the CDR3 is TGCGCCAGCAGCTTGGGGCAGAAAACAGATGCGCAGTATTTT.

This clonotype was observed a few times. The J gene is TRBJ1-1, the V gene TRBV3-1; no firm D call. Germline CDR1 is LGHDT and CDR2 is YNNKEL (reference sequence). The CDR3 is made up of 18 amino acids. Trimming took 0 bases from V and 0 from J, leaving 17 bases between them. CDR3 in amino acids: CASSQDSGYLGMNTEAFF. For the CDR3, the DNA is TGTGCCAGCAGCCAAGATTCGGGGTACCTTGGCATGAACACTGAAGCTTTCTTT.

With respect to this clonotype: A read error is possible here, since a much larger clone lies one base away. The chain carries TRBV5-1 and TRBJ2-4; TRBD2 agrees at 7 bases. This CDR3 is built from 14 residues. J lost 15 bases, V lost 4 bases, and 16 bases had no gene match. CDR1 is SGHRS and CDR2 is YFSETQ in the germline V gene. The CDR3 DNA reads as TGCGCCAGCAGCCCGACTAGCATCGTATACGAGCGGTACTTC. It translates to CASSPTSIVYERYF.

CDR3 protein: CASNFRGAYGYTF. The CDR3 bases are TGTGCCAGCAATTTTCGGGGGGCCTATGGCTACACCTTC. V and J are TRBV28 and TRBJ1-2, with D perhaps TRBD1 (6 bases). The CDR3 totals 13 residues. Germline CDR1 and CDR2: MDHEN and SYDVKM. Between the trimmed V and J ends, which lost 7 bases and 4 bases, there was a span of 13 bases.

The rearrangement links TRBV28 to TRBJ1-5; no clear D. The V gene's germline CDR1 is MDHEN and CDR2 SYDVKM. The CDR3 has 14 amino acids. Trimming shortened V by 2 bases and J by 3 bases, and 8 bases separated the two germline ends. CDR3 loop: CASSLRRNNQPQHF. For the CDR3, the DNA is TGTGCCAGCAGTTTAAGGCGGAACAATCAGCCCCAGCATTTT.

This clonotype was found a few times. The rearrangement joins TRBV5-1 to TRBJ1-4; a weak D match, TRBD1 (5 bases). Germline V gene lookup returns CDR1 SGHRS and CDR2 YFSETQ. Trimming took 1 base from V and 2 from J, leaving 9 bases between them. This CDR3 has 15 residues. CDR3 nucleotides: TGCGCCAGCAGCTTGAAAGGGACGACTAATGAAAAACTGTTTTTT. Protein: CASSLKGTTNEKLFF.

Points on this clonotype: A read error is possible here, since a much larger clone lies one base away. V usage is TRBV29-1 and J usage is TRBJ2-1; no definite D call. The ends were cut back, 2 bases at V and 13 bases at J, with 12 bases in the middle. There are 11 residues in the CDR3. The germline CDR1 and CDR2 sequences are SQVTM and ANQGSEA. The CDR3 loop reads CSVERPEYQFF. In DNA form, the CDR3 reads TGCAGCGTTGAACGTCCCGAATACCAGTTCTTC.

In its sample, this clonotype was seen many times. The chain couples TRBV7-9 to TRBJ1-2; no reliable D call. CDR1 and CDR2 from the germline V gene are SEHNR and FQNEAQ (reference sequence). The germline V and J ends were trimmed by 9 bases and 8 bases, with 19 bases remaining between them. This CDR3 comprises 13 residues. The chain's CDR3 is CASSASGARGYTF. CDR3 nucleotides: TGTGCCAGTAGCGCCAGTGGCGCGAGAGGCTACACCTTC.

J is TRBJ2-3 and V is TRBV24-1; maybe TRBD1 (6 bases). CDR3 length: 14 amino acids. Trimming removed 0 bases from V and 4 bases from J, with 7 bases in between. The germline V gene encodes CDR1 KGHDR and CDR2 SFDVKD. CDR3 in amino acids: CATSDLNRADTQYF. The CDR3 bases are TGTGCCACCAGTGATTTGAACAGGGCAGATACGCAGTATTTT.

The gene calls are TRBV12-3 or TRBV12-4 and TRBJ2-5, with D maybe TRBD2 (5 bases). Near its end, the DNA agrees better with TRBJ2-7, so the J call may be wrong. The CDR3 is made up of 13 amino acids. CDR3 sequence (DNA): TGTGCCAGCACCTCTGGCGGGCTCCACGAGCAGTACTTC. Its translation: CASTSGGLHEQYF.

This clonotype was detected many times. The V gene is TRBV4-3, the J gene TRBJ2-5; D is possibly TRBD2 (7 bases). Trimming cost V 0 bases and J 4 bases, with 15 bases left between them. Germline loops: CDR1 LGHNA, CDR2 YSLEER. This CDR3 is 16 amino acids long. The CDR3 coding sequence is TGCGCCAGCAGCCAAGATACCGCAGGGGAGGGAGAGACCCAGTACTTC. Amino acids: CASSQDTAGEGETQYF.

Many counts were recorded for this clonotype. The CDR3, as DNA: TGTGCCAGCAGTGACCTGCGGGGGGAGCAGTACTTC. It translates to CASSDLRGEQYF. This rearrangement joins TRBV28 to TRBJ2-7; TRBD2 matches 7 bases. V dropped 5 bases and J dropped 7; count of bases not matched to a gene: 5. Germline-derived CDR1 and CDR2 are MDHEN and SYDVKM. The CDR3 spans 12 residues. The full variable domain, completed using reference TRBV28 and TRBJ2-7, is DVKVTQSSRYLVKRTGEKVFLECVQDMDHENMFWYRQDPGLGLRLIYFSYDVKMKEKGDIPEGYSVSREKKERFSLILESASTNQTSMYLCASSDLRGEQYFGPGTRLTVT.

This clonotype was seen a handful of times. This chain joins TRBV3-1 and TRBJ2-7, with TRBD2 matching over 7 bases. V shed 4 bases, J shed 4 bases, and the junction held 10 bases outside the gene matches. Germline V gene lookup returns CDR1 LGHDT and CDR2 YNNKEL (reference sequence). This CDR3 comprises 15 residues. This CDR3 is CASSPLGDYSYEQYF. The CDR3 DNA sequence: TGTGCCAGCAGCCCTTTGGGGGACTATTCTTACGAGCAGTACTTC.

CDR3 sequence (DNA): TGTGCCAGCAGTTATCCTGGACAGGGGGTCTACGAGCAGTACTTC. This translates into CASSYPGQGVYEQYF. V usage is TRBV6-6 and J usage is TRBJ2-7; 10 nucleotides agree with TRBD1. Germline-derived CDR1 and CDR2 are MNHNY and SVGAGI (reference sequence). The junction had 5 bases not matched to a gene; V was cut back by 3 bases and J by 3 bases. This CDR3 is built from 15 residues.

The table lists this clonotype with a few counts. The chain employs TRBV7-2 and TRBJ2-7; D gene unclear. The CDR3 consists of 13 residues. Germline lookup yields CDR1 SGHTA and CDR2 FQGNSA. The ends were cut back, 0 bases at V and 7 bases at J, with 10 bases in the middle. CDR3 nucleotide sequence: TGTGCCAGCAGCTTAGCAGCGACATTGGAGCAGTACTTC. Residues: CASSLAATLEQYF.